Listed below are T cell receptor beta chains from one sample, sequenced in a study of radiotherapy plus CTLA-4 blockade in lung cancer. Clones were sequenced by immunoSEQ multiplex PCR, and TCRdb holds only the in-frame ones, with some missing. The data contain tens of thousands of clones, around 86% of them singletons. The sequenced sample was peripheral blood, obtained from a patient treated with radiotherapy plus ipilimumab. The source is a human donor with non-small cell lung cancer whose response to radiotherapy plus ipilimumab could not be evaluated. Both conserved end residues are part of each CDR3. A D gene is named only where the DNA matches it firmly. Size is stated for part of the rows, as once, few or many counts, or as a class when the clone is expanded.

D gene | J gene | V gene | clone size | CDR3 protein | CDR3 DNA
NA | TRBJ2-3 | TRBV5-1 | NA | CASSYGSPGDTQYF | TGCGCCAGCAGCTACGGTTCCCCAGGAGATACGCAGTATTTT
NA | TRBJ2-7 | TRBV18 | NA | CASSPGGNEQYF | TGTGCCAGCTCACCGGGGGGTAACGAGCAGTACTTC
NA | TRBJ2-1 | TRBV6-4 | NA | CASSDFPTGPHNEQFF | TGTGCCAGCAGTGACTTCCCCACAGGGCCCCACAATGAGCAGTTCTTC
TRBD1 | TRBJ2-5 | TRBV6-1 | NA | CASSGDRGPVTQYF | TGTGCCAGCAGTGGGGACAGGGGGCCTGTGACCCAGTACTTC
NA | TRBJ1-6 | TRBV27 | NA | CASCRTARNSPLHF | TGTGCCAGCTGTCGGACAGCACGTAATTCACCCCTCCACTTT
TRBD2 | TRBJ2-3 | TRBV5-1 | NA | CASKVSGKTDTQYF | TGCGCCAGCAAGGTTAGCGGGAAAACAGATACGCAGTATTTT
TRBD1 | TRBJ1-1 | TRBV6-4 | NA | CASSHTGGTGNTEAFF | TGTGCCAGCAGCCACACAGGGGGGACAGGGAACACTGAAGCTTTCTTT
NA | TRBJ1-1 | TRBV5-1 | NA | CASSPGGTVAAEAFF | TGCGCCAGCAGCCCCGGGGGGACTGTAGCCGCTGAAGCTTTCTTT
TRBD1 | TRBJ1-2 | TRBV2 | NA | CASSPRQGSSYTF | TGTGCCAGCAGCCCTCGACAGGGGTCGAGCTACACCTTC
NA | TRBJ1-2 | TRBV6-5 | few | CASSPRQGFGYTF | TGTGCCAGCAGTCCGAGGCAGGGCTTTGGCTACACCTTC
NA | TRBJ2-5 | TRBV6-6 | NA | CASSYGGGETQYF | TGTGCCAGCAGTTACGGGGGCGGAGAGACCCAGTACTTC
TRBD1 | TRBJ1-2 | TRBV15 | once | CATGPKGARSDYGYTF | TGTGCCACTGGGCCTAAGGGGGCGCGTTCTGACTATGGCTACACCTTC
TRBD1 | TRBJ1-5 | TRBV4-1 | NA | CASSQEWRGQGRNQPQHF | TGCGCCAGCAGCCAAGAATGGAGAGGACAGGGACGCAATCAGCCCCAGCATTTT
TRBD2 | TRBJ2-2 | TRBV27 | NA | CASSLTYSVLAGGRVTGELFF | TGTGCCAGCAGTCTGACCTACTCCGTCCTAGCGGGGGGGCGCGTCACCGGGGAGCTGTTTTTT
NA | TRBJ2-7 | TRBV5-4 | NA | CASSLVTQGLDEQYF | TGTGCCAGCAGCTTGGTAACACAGGGATTAGACGAGCAGTACTTC
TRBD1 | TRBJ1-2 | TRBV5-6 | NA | CASALGQGATNYGYTF | TGTGCCAGCGCCCTAGGACAGGGGGCGACTAACTATGGCTACACCTTC
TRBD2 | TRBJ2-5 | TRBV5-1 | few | CASSQAGAQETQYF | TGCGCCAGCAGCCAAGCGGGGGCCCAAGAGACCCAGTACTTC
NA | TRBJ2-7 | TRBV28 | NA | CASRPSGLGAYEQYF | TGTGCCAGCAGACCCTCAGGTCTAGGGGCCTACGAGCAGTACTTC
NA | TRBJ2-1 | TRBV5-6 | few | CASSPAGVNEQFF | TGTGCCAGCAGCCCTGCGGGTGTCAATGAGCAGTTCTTC
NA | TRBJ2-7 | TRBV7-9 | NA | CASSLAGARLREQYF | TGTGCCAGCAGCTTAGCGGGAGCCCGATTGAGGGAGCAGTACTTC
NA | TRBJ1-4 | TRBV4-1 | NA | CASSQVKVSGTNEKLFF | TGCGCCAGCAGCCAAGTAAAAGTTTCGGGGACTAATGAAAAACTGTTTTTT
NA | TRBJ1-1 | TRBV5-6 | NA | CASSLSASEGIGTSAEAFF | TGTGCCAGCAGCTTGTCCGCCTCGGAGGGGATAGGGACCTCCGCTGAAGCTTTCTTT
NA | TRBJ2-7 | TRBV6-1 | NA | CASGKTDEQYF | TGTGCCAGCGGGAAGACAGACGAGCAGTACTTC
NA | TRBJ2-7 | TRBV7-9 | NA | CASSLGENEQYF | TGTGCCAGCAGCTTAGGCGAGAACGAGCAGTACTTC
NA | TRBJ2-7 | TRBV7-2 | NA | CASSLTPGEEQYF | TGTGCCAGCAGCTTAACCCCGGGAGAAGAGCAGTACTTC
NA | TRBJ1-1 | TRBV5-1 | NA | CASSSAQLTPGTEAFF | TGCGCCAGCAGCTCAGCCCAACTCACCCCGGGGACTGAAGCTTTCTTT
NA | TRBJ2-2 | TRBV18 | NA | CASSGRHTGELFF | TGTGCCAGCTCAGGGAGGCACACCGGGGAGCTGTTTTTT
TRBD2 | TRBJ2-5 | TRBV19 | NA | CASSRAGGGVWETQYF | TGTGCCAGTAGTAGGGCGGGAGGTGGGGTTTGGGAGACCCAGTACTTC
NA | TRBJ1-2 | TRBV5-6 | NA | CASSSRTGMASGYTF | TGTGCCAGCAGCTCGAGGACGGGGATGGCAAGTGGCTACACCTTC